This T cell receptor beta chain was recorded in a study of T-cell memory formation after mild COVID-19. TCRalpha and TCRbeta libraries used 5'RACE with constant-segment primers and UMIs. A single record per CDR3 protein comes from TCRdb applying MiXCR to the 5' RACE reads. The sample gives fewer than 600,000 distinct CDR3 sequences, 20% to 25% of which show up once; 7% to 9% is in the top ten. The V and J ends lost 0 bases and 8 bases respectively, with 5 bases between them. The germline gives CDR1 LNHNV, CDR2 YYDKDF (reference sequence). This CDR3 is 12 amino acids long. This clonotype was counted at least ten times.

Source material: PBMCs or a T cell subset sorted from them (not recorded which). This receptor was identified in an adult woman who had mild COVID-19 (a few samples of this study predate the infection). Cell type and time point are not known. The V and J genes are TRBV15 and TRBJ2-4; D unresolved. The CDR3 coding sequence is TGTGCCACCAGCAGAGATCGGGACATTCAGTACTTC. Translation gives CATSRDRDIQYF.